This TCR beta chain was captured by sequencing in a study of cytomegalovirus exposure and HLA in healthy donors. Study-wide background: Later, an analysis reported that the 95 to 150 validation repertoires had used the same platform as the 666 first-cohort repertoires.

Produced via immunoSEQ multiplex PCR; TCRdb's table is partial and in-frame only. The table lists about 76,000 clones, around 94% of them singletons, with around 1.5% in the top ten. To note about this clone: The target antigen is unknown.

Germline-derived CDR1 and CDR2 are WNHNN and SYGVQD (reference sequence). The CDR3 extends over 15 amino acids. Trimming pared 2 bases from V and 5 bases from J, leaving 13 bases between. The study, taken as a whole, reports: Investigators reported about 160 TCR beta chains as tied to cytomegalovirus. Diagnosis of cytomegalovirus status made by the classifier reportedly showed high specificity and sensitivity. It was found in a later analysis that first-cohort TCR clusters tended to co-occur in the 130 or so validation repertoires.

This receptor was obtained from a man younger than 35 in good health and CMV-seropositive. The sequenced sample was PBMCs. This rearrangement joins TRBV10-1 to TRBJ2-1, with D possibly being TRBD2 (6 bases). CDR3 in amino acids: CASSELGTQDNEQFF. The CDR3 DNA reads TGCGCCAGCAGTGAGCTTGGGACTCAAGACAATGAGCAGTTCTTC.